This TCR beta chain originates from a study of naive and memory T cell subsets. CDR3 length: 12 amino acids. V lost 9 bases, J lost 4 bases, and 12 bases lay in between. CDR1 MGHRA and CDR2 YSYEKL come from the germline V gene. General observations from the study: Possibly reflecting memory cells re-expressing CD45RA, a few larger clonotypes occurred in naive repertoires, especially CD8.

Cells stained for CD3, CD4, CD8, CD45RA, CD27 and viability were sorted into four CD45RA/CD27 subsets. Two oligonucleotides, mixed equimolar, formed the beta constant-region primer covering TRBC1 and TRBC2. Ligated cDNA was amplified by four rounds of PCR with nested alpha and beta constant-region primers and SP2. TCRdb analysed the UMI-ligation and nested PCR reads with MiXCR anew, one entry per CDR3 protein. The sample shows over 110,000 distinct CDR3 sequences, 15% to 25% of them seen only once. Only a few counts were recorded for this clonotype. Its antigen is not identified. This chain connects TRBV4-1 to TRBJ1-1; the D is unclear. This clonotype was obtained from a human donor in good health. Material for sequencing was naive CD8+ T cells from blood. This CDR3 is CARRGLGTEAFF. The CDR3 nucleotides read TGCGCCAGGAGAGGGCTGGGCACTGAAGCTTTCTTT.